Presented here are 23 T cell receptor beta chains from one specimen sequenced in a study of shared clonotypes between healthy human individuals. Only in-frame clones appear in the TCRdb table, and some are missing; sequencing was by immunoSEQ multiplex PCR. Found here are under 1,900,000 clones, 98% of them singletons; the top ten hold 0.36%. The material sequenced was naive CD4+ T cells sorted from blood. Stated subset: CD45RA+ positively selected. The origin of the receptors is a man younger than 40 in good health.

The count of this clone is one. V and J are TRBV11-2 and TRBJ2-5, with D perhaps TRBD2 (5 bases). Germline CDR1 is SGHAT and CDR2 is FQNNGV. The ends were cut back, 5 bases at V and 8 bases at J, with 21 bases in the middle. CDR3 length: 15 amino acids. The CDR3 is CASSPPLTSGVTQYF. In nucleotides, the CDR3 is TGTGCCAGCAGCCCCCCACTCACCTCCGGGGTCACCCAGTACTTC.

This chain joins TRBV5-1 and TRBJ1-5; D is perhaps TRBD1 (5 bases). Looked up from germline, CDR1 is SGHRS and CDR2 is YFSETQ. The V gene lost 2 bases and the J gene lost 4 bases, with 13 bases spanning the gap. The CDR3 sequence is 15 residues long. The CDR3 loop is CASSFGTLANQPQHF. CDR3 coding DNA: TGCGCCAGCAGCTTTGGGACCCTCGCAAATCAGCCCCAGCATTTT.

This chain uses TRBV6-6 with TRBJ1-5, with D tentatively TRBD1 (5 bases). Germline values: CDR1 MNHNY, CDR2 SVGAGI (reference sequence). This CDR3 contains 14 residues. V was trimmed by 6 bases and J by 6 bases, leaving 15 bases between them. The CDR3 reads CASRGRGRIQPQHF. The CDR3 DNA reads as TGTGCCAGCAGAGGCCGGGGACGGATTCAGCCCCAGCATTTT.

The V gene is TRBV2, the J gene TRBJ2-7; 10 bases are a match to TRBD1. Unmatched junction bases numbered 10, after V lost 9 bases and J lost 5 bases. Germline V gene lookup returns CDR1 SNHLY and CDR2 FYNNEI. This CDR3 contains 14 residues. The CDR3 nucleotides read TGTGCCAGGCGCCCGGGACAGGGGTCCCACGAGCAGTACTTC. Protein product: CARRPGQGSHEQYF.

Only one count was recorded for this clone. The rearrangement uses TRBV18 and TRBJ2-7; D may be TRBD2 (5 bases). Germline values: CDR1 KGHSH, CDR2 LQKENI. V was shortened by 2 bases and J by 11 bases, with 25 bases between the two germline ends. There are 16 residues in the CDR3. In DNA, the CDR3 is TGTGCCAGCTCACCAGGGCCCGGGCTAGCACCCGCAGAAGAGTACTTC. Residues: CASSPGPGLAPAEEYF.

The table lists this clone with a count of one. This sequence joins TRBV9 and TRBJ2-1, with D perhaps matching TRBD2 (6 bases). This CDR3 is built from 17 residues. Trimming pared 5 bases from V and 8 bases from J, leaving 26 bases between. Per the germline V gene, CDR1 is SGDLS and CDR2 is YYNGEE. CDR3 amino acids: CASSPTAGRGSMDEQFF. CDR3 coding DNA: TGTGCCAGCAGTCCCACTGCGGGACGGGGGTCTATGGATGAGCAGTTCTTC.

As regards this clone: One end of the junction does not line up with germline, which may come from a read error. The CDR3 region has the DNA TGTGCCACCAGTCGGGGCGATGGCTACACCTTC. This encodes CATSRGDGYTF. The gene calls are TRBV10-3 and TRBJ1-2, with D maybe TRBD1 (5 bases). The CDR3 contains 11 residues. The germline V gene encodes CDR1 ENHRY and CDR2 SYGVKD.

V and J are TRBV11-2 and TRBJ2-2; D possibly corresponds to TRBD2 (5 bases). Germline V gene sequence: CDR1 SGHAT, CDR2 FQNNGV. Trimming stripped 4 bases from V and 0 bases from J, with 12 bases between. The CDR3 consists of 16 residues. The CDR3 DNA sequence: TGTGCCAGCAGCTCGGGAAGCGGTCCGAACACCGGGGAGCTGTTTTTT. This codes for CASSSGSGPNTGELFF.

This clone has just one count. CDR3 sequence (DNA): TGTGCCAGCAGCTTAGTGGCGGGAGGGACCGAGCAGTACTTC. Amino acids: CASSLVAGGTEQYF. V is TRBV7-2 and J is TRBJ2-7, with 9 bases fitting TRBD2. The V gene's germline CDR1 is SGHTA and CDR2 FQGNSA. J lost 6 bases, V lost 1 base, and 4 bases had no gene match. This CDR3 is built from 14 residues.

The V gene is TRBV28, the J gene TRBJ1-5, with TRBD1 matching 7 bases. Per the germline V gene, CDR1 is MDHEN and CDR2 is SYDVKM. The length of the CDR3 is 15 residues. With V trimmed by 6 bases and J by 0 bases, 5 bases remained unmatched. CDR3 nucleotide sequence: TGTGCCAGCAGAAATACAGGGGTTAGCAATCAGCCCCAGCATTTT. This encodes CASRNTGVSNQPQHF.

The V gene is TRBV4-3, the J gene TRBJ1-2; D call uncertain. Trimming removed 1 base from V and 5 bases from J, with 14 bases in between. The length of the CDR3 is 15 residues. Germline V gene sequence: CDR1 LGHNA, CDR2 YSLEER. CDR3 coding DNA: TGCGCCAGCAGCCAAGGGGCCGACGCTAGGTATGGCTACACCTTC. The encoded protein is CASSQGADARYGYTF.

CDR3 region: CASSPRQGTVYEQYF. The DNA of the CDR3 is TGCGCCAGCAGCCCAAGACAGGGGACAGTCTACGAGCAGTACTTC. The chain links TRBV5-1 to TRBJ2-7; 8 bases are a match to TRBD1. The CDR3 has 15 amino acids. V was pared by 4 bases and J by 3 bases, with 9 bases of the junction left unmatched. The V gene's germline CDR1 is SGHRS and CDR2 YFSETQ.

The chain has TRBV9 and TRBJ2-5; TRBD1 aligns across 9 bases. The CDR3 loop spans 17 amino acids. Germline V gene data show CDR1 as SGDLS and CDR2 as YYNGEE. V shed 4 bases, J shed 4 bases, and the junction held 14 bases outside the gene matches. The CDR3 DNA is TGTGCCAGCAGCACAGTTGGGACAGGGCGGGATTTAGAGACCCAGTACTTC. Its protein is CASSTVGTGRDLETQYF.

This clone was recorded only once. This rearrangement joins TRBV7-2 to TRBJ1-2; D gene unclear. V gave up 1 base and J gave up 7 bases, with 10 bases separating them. This CDR3 contains 13 residues. Germline loops: CDR1 SGHTA, CDR2 FQGNSA. The DNA of the CDR3 is TGTGCCAGCAGCTTAGGTGCCGGGCTTGGCTACACCTTC. It codes for CASSLGAGLGYTF.

The chain carries TRBV2 and TRBJ1-1, with D hard to call. V lost 6 bases and J lost 8, with 10 bases in between. This CDR3 is 11 amino acids long. Germline V gene sequence: CDR1 SNHLY, CDR2 FYNNEI. The CDR3 protein is CASRESGEAFF. The CDR3 DNA reads TGTGCCAGCAGGGAATCCGGGGAAGCTTTCTTT.

V and J are TRBV11-2 and TRBJ2-7; D not resolved. V shed 3 bases and J shed 6 bases, with 12 bases lying between them. The CDR3 contains 13 residues. Germline CDR1 and CDR2: SGHAT and FQNNGV. The CDR3 is CASSLRLGGEQYF. CDR3 in DNA: TGTGCCAGCAGCTTGAGGCTCGGCGGCGAGCAGTACTTC.

This clone was found many times. J is TRBJ1-1 and V is TRBV29-1, with D hard to call. Trimming shortened V by 2 bases and J by 12 bases, and 13 bases separated the two germline ends. The CDR3 is 11 amino acids. The germline V gene encodes CDR1 SQVTM and CDR2 ANQGSEA. The CDR3 region has the DNA TGCAGCGTTGAACTGGGGAACCGACCTTTCTTT. This encodes CSVELGNRPFF.

The J gene is TRBJ2-7, the V gene TRBV6-5; the D call may be TRBD1 or TRBD2 (5 bases each). This CDR3 has 15 amino acids. V lost 7 bases and J lost 2, with 18 bases in between. Germline values: CDR1 MNHEY, CDR2 SVGAGI. The CDR3 nucleotides are TGTGCCAGCACCGGAAGCCGGGACGCCGCCTACGAGCAGTACTTC. Amino acid sequence: CASTGSRDAAYEQYF.

This sequence joins TRBV18 and TRBJ2-7, with 10 bases aligning to TRBD2. The CDR3 extends over 17 amino acids. CDR1 KGHSH and CDR2 LQKENI come from the germline V gene. J lost 7 bases, V lost 0 bases, and 12 bases had no gene match. The DNA of the CDR3 is TGTGCCAGCTCACCACCGTTGGCAGCGGGAGGGGTGAGGGAGCAGTACTTC. Residues: CASSPPLAAGGVREQYF.

On this clone itself: The same CDR3 can be traced to other DNA sequences in this sample. CDR3 residues: CASSLGQGATNEQFF. In DNA, the CDR3 is TGTGCCAGCTCTCTCGGACAGGGAGCTACTAATGAGCAGTTCTTC. This rearrangement joins TRBV18 to TRBJ2-1; TRBD1 matches at 8 bases. The CDR3 length is 15 residues. Germline V gene data show CDR1 as KGHSH and CDR2 as LQKENI. V shed 6 bases and J 7 bases; nucleotides not matched to a gene: 11. The complete variable domain, with remaining parts taken from reference TRBV18 and TRBJ2-1, reads NAGVMQNPRHLVRRRGQEARLRCSPMKGHSHVYWYRQLPEEGLKFMVYLQKENIIDESGMPKERFSAEFPKEGPSILRIQQVVRGDSAAYFCASSLGQGATNEQFFGPGTRLTVL.

The chain has TRBV6-5 and TRBJ1-2; 9 bases align to TRBD1. CDR1 and CDR2 (germline): MNHEY, SVGAGI. This CDR3 has 14 residues. The junction had 7 bases not matched to a gene; V was cut back by 5 bases and J by 6 bases. CDR3 protein: CASSRRDRANGYTF. CDR3 sequence (DNA): TGTGCCAGCAGTCGGCGGGACAGGGCCAATGGCTACACCTTC.

The chain is built from TRBV7-9 and TRBJ1-2; D gene uncertain. CDR1 is SEHNR, CDR2 FQNEAQ, per germline (reference sequence). The CDR3 extends over 13 amino acids. V gave up 2 bases and J gave up 5 bases, with 9 bases separating them. The CDR3 sequence: CASSLQEVYGYTF. Written as DNA, the CDR3 is TGTGCCAGCAGCTTACAGGAAGTGTATGGCTACACCTTC.

The chain couples TRBV10-1 to TRBJ1-3; D not resolved. The CDR3 sequence is 11 residues long. Germline loops: CDR1 WNHNN, CDR2 SYGVQD (reference sequence). Trimming stripped 8 bases from V and 4 bases from J, with 6 bases between. This CDR3 is CASGAGNTIYF. The CDR3 coding sequence is TGCGCCAGCGGTGCAGGAAACACCATATATTTT.